Presented here are 7 T cell receptor beta chains from one specimen sequenced in a study of blood T cell repertoires in COVID-19. TCRdb's copy holds only in-frame clones and misses some; the assay was immunoSEQ multiplex PCR. The table includes 35,000 to 40,000 clones, around nine tenths detected once. Material for sequencing was peripheral blood. These receptors all stem from a man between 65 and 85 years old with active COVID-19.

The chain combines TRBV6-9 with TRBJ1-5; TRBD1 might be the D (6 bases). The CDR3 sequence is 17 residues long. Trimming took 5 bases from V and 1 from J, leaving 18 bases between them. Germline assignment: CDR1 MNHGY and CDR2 SVAAGI. Here the CDR3 DNA reads TGTGCCAGCAGTAACTCTGGGCAAGGACAGAGCAATCAGCCCCAGCATTTT. Translation gives CASSNSGQGQSNQPQHF.

This chain uses TRBV24-1 with TRBJ2-1; 9 bases match TRBD1. V was clipped by 4 bases and J by 6 bases; unmatched bases: 12. Germline V CDR1 and CDR2: KGHDR, SFDVKD. CDR3 length: 17 amino acids. In nucleotides, the CDR3 is TGTGCCACCAGTGACCCACTCAGGGACAGGGTATTCAATGAGCAGTTCTTC. Protein product: CATSDPLRDRVFNEQFF.

This clone was observed a few times. This chain uses TRBV7-9 with TRBJ2-2, with 10 bases identical to TRBD2. This CDR3 has 16 amino acids. V dropped 3 bases and J dropped 5; count of bases not matched to a gene: 6. In germline, CDR1 is SEHNR, CDR2 FQNEAQ (reference sequence). For the CDR3, the DNA is TGTGCCAGCAGCTTTACTAGCGGGATTCAGACCGGGGAGCTGTTTTTT. Amino acid sequence: CASSFTSGIQTGELFF.

The chain is built from TRBV6-5 and TRBJ1-5; D is perhaps TRBD1 (6 bases). There are 16 residues in the CDR3. V was trimmed by 0 bases and J by 2 bases, leaving 11 bases between them. Germline assignment: CDR1 MNHEY and CDR2 SVGAGI. The CDR3 DNA reads as TGTGCCAGCAGTTACTCGCGGGGGCCGGGCAATCAGCCCCAGCATTTT. This codes for CASSYSRGPGNQPQHF.

The chain links TRBV4-3 to TRBJ2-2; 8 bases are shared with TRBD2. This CDR3 comprises 16 residues. Germline assignment: CDR1 LGHNA and CDR2 YSLEER. The V gene end was trimmed by 0 bases and the J gene end by 3 bases; junction bases not matched to a gene: 3. The CDR3 here is CASSQDARGDTGELFF. Here the CDR3 DNA reads TGCGCCAGCAGCCAAGACGCGCGGGGGGACACCGGGGAGCTGTTTTTT.

The chain links TRBV19 to TRBJ1-2; 7 nucleotides match TRBD1. The J segment lost 4 bases and the V segment lost 8 bases, leaving 4 bases of the junction unmatched. Germline V gene sequence: CDR1 LNHDA, CDR2 SQIVND (reference sequence). This CDR3 spans 12 amino acids. The CDR3 spells CASLQGSYGYTF. CDR3 in DNA: TGTGCCAGTCTACAGGGGTCCTATGGCTACACCTTC.

This rearrangement joins TRBV7-2 to TRBJ2-5, with D possibly being TRBD2 (7 bases). CDR1 is SGHTA and CDR2 is FQGNSA in the germline V gene. The CDR3 consists of 17 residues. Trimming left V 1 base short and J 5 bases short, with 20 bases between. CDR3 nucleotides: TGTGCCAGCAGCTTAGACCCGCGGGGGCCCGGAGGGGAGACCCAGTACTTC. It translates to CASSLDPRGPGGETQYF.